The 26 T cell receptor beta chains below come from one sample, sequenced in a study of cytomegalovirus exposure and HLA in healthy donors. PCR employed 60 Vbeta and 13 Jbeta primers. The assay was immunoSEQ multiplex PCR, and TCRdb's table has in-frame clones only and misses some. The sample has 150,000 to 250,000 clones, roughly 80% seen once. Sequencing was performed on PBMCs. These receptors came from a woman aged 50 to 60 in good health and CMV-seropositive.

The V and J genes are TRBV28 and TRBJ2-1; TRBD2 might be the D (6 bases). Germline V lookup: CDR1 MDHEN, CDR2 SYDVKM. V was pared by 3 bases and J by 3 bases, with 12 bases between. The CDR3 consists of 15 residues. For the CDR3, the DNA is TGTGCCAGCAGTTTGGTAGGACTACTCTACAATGAGCAGTTCTTC. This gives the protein CASSLVGLLYNEQFF.

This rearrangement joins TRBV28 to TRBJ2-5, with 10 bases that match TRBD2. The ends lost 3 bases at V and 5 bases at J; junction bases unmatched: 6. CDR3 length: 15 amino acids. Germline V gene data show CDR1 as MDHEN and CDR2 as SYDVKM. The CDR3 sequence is CASSFLAGDSETQYF. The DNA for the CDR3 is TGTGCCAGCAGTTTCCTAGCGGGAGATTCTGAGACCCAGTACTTC. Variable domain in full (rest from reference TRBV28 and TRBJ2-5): DVKVTQSSRYLVKRTGEKVFLECVQDMDHENMFWYRQDPGLGLRLIYFSYDVKMKEKGDIPEGYSVSREKKERFSLILESASTNQTSMYLCASSFLAGDSETQYFGPGTRLLVL.

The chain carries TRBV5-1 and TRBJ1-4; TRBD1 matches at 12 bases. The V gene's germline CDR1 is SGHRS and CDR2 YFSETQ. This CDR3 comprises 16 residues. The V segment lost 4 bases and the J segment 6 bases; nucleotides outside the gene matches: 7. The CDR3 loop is CASSAGTGGRHEKLFF. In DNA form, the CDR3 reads TGCGCCAGCAGCGCCGGGACAGGGGGCAGGCATGAAAAACTGTTTTTT.

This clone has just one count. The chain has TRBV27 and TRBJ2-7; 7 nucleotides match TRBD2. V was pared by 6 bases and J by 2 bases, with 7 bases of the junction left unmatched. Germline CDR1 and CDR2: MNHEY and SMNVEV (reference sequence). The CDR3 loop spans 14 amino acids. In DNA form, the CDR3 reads TGTGCCAGCAGGACAAGCGGGAAACCCTACGAGCAGTACTTC. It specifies CASRTSGKPYEQYF.

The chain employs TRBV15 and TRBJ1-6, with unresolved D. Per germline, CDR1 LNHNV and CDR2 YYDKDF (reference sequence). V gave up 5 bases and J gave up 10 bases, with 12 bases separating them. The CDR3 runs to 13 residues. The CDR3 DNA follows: TGTGCCACCAGCGGGTTCCTTAGCTCACCCCTCCACTTT. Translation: CATSGFLSSPLHF.

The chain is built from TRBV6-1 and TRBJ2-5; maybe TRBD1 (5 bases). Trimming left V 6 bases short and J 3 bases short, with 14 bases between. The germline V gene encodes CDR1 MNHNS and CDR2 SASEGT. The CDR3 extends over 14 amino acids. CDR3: CASRRRGGEETQYF. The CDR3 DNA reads TGTGCCAGCAGACGAAGGGGCGGAGAAGAGACCCAGTACTTC.

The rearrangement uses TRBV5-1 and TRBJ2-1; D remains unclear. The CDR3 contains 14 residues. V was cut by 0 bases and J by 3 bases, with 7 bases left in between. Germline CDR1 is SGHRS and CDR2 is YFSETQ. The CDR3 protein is CASSLDASYNEQFF. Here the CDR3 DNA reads TGCGCCAGCAGCTTGGATGCCAGCTACAATGAGCAGTTCTTC.

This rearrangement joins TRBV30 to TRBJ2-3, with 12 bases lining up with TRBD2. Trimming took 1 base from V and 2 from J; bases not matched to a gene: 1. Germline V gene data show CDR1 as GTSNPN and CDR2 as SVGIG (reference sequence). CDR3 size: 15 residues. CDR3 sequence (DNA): TGTGCCTGGAGTGGGACTAGCGGGACCACAGATACGCAGTATTTT. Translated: CAWSGTSGTTDTQYF. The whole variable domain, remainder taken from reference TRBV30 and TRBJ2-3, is SQTIHQWPATLVQPVGSPLSLECTVEGTSNPNLYWYRQAAGRGLQLLFYSVGIGQISSEVPQNLSASRPQDRQFILSSKKLLLSDSGFYLCAWSGTSGTTDTQYFGPGTRLTVL.

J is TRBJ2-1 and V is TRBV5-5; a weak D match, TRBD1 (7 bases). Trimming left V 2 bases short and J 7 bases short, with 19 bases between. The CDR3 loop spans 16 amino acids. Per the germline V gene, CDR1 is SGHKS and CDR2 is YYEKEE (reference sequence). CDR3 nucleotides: TGTGCCAGCAGCTTCCCCCAGGGGGGAACACGGAATGAGCAGTTCTTC. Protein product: CASSFPQGGTRNEQFF.

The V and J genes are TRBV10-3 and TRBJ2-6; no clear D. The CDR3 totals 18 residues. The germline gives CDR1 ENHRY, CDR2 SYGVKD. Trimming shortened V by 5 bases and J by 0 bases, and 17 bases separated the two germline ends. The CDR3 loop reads CAISRVTYEFSGANVLTF. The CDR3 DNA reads TGTGCCATCAGTAGAGTTACCTACGAATTCTCTGGGGCCAACGTCCTGACTTTC.

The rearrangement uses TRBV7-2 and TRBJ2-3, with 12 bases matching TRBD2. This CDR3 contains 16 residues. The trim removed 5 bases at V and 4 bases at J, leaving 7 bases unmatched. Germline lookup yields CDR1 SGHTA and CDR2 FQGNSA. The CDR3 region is CASSNLAGGVADTQYF. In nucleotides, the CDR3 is TGTGCCAGCAGCAATCTAGCGGGGGGGGTAGCAGATACGCAGTATTTT. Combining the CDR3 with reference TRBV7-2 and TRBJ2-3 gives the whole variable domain GAGVSQSPSNKVTEKGKDVELRCDPISGHTALYWYRQSLGQGLEFLIYFQGNSAPDKSGLPSDRFSAERTGGSVSTLTIQRTQQEDSAVYLCASSNLAGGVADTQYFGPGTRLTVL.

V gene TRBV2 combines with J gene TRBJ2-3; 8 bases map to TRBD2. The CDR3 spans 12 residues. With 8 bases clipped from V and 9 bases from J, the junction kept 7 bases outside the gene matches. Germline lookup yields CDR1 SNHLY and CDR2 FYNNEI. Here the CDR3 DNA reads TGTGCCAGCTACCCGGGACTAGGAACGCAGTATTTT. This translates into CASYPGLGTQYF.

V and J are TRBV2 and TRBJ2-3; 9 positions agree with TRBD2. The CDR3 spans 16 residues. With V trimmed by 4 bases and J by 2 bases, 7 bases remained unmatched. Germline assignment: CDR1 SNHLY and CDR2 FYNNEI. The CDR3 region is CASSVSSGGHTDTQYF. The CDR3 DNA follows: TGTGCCAGCAGTGTGTCCAGCGGGGGGCACACAGATACGCAGTATTTT. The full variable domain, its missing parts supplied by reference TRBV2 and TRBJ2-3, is EPEVTQTPSHQVTQMGQEVILRCVPISNHLYFYWYRQILGQKVEFLVSFYNNEISEKSEIFDDQFSVERPDGSNFTLKIRSTKLEDSAMYFCASSVSSGGHTDTQYFGPGTRLTVL.

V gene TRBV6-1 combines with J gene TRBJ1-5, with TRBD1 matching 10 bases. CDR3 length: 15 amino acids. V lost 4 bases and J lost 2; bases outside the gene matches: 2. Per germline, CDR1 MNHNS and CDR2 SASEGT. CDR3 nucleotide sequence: TGTGCCAGCAGTGCCGGGACAGGGGGCAATCAGCCCCAGCATTTT. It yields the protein CASSAGTGGNQPQHF.

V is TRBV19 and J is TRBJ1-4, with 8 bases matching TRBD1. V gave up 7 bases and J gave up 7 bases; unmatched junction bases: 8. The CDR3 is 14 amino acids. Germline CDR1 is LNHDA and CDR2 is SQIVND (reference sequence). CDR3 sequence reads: CASNPDRDGEKLFF. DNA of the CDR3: TGTGCCAGTAACCCGGACAGGGATGGTGAAAAACTGTTTTTT.

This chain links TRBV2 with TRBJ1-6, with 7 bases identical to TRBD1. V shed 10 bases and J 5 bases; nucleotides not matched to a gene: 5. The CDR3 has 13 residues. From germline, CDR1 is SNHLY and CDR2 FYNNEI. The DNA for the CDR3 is TGTGCCATAATACAGGGGAATAATTCACCCCTCCACTTT. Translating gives CAIIQGNNSPLHF.

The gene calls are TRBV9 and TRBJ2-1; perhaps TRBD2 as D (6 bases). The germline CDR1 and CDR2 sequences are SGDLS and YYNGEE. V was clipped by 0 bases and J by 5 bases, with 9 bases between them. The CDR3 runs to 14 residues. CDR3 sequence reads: CASSVGGTDNEQFF. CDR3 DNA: TGTGCCAGCAGCGTAGGCGGGACCGACAATGAGCAGTTCTTC.

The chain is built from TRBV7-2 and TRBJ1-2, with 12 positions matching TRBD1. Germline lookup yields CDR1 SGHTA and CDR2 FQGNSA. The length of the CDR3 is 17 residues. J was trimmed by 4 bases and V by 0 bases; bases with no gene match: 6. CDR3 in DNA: TGTGCCAGCAGCTTAGCAGGGGGACAGGGGGCAGGCTATGGCTACACCTTC. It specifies CASSLAGGQGAGYGYTF.

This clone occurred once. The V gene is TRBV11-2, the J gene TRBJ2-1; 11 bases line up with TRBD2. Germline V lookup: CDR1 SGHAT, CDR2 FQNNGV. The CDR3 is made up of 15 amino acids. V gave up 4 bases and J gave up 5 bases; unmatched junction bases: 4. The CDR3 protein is CASSSQLAGDNEQFF. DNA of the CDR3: TGTGCCAGCAGCTCTCAACTAGCGGGAGACAATGAGCAGTTCTTC.

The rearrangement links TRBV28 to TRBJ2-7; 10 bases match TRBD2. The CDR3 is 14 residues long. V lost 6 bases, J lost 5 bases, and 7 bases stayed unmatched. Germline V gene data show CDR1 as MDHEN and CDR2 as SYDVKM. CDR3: CASRLLAGAHEQYF. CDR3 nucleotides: TGTGCCAGCAGGCTCCTAGCGGGAGCCCACGAGCAGTACTTC. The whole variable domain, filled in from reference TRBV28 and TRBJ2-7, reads DVKVTQSSRYLVKRTGEKVFLECVQDMDHENMFWYRQDPGLGLRLIYFSYDVKMKEKGDIPEGYSVSREKKERFSLILESASTNQTSMYLCASRLLAGAHEQYFGPGTRLTVT.

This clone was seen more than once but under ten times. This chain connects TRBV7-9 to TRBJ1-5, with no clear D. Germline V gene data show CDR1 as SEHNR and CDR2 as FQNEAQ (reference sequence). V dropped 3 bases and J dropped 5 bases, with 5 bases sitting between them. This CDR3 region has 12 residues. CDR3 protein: CASSFRDQPQHF. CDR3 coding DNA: TGTGCCAGCAGCTTCCGAGATCAGCCCCAGCATTTT. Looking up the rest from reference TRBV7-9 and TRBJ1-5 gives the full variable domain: DTGVSQNPRHKITKRGQNVTFRCDPISEHNRLYWYRQTLGQGPEFLTYFQNEAQLEKSRLLSDRFSAERPKGSFSTLEIQRTEQGDSAMYLCASSFRDQPQHFGDGTRLSIL.

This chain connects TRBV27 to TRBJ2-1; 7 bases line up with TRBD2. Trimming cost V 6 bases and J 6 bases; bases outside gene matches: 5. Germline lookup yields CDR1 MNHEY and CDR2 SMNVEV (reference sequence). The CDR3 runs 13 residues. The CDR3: CASRGAGSNEQFF. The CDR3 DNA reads TGTGCCAGCAGGGGAGCGGGGAGCAATGAGCAGTTCTTC.

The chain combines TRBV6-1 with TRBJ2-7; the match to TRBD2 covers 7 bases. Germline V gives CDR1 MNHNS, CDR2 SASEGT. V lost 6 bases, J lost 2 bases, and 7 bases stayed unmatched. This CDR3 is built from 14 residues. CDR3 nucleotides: TGTGCCAGCAGAGGAGGCGGGAGTACCTACGAGCAGTACTTC. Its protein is CASRGGGSTYEQYF.

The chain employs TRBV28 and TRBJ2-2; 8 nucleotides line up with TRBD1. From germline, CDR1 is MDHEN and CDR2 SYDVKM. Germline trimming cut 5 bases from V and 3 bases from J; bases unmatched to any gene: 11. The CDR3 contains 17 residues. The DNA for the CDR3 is TGTGCCAGCAGTCCTTCCCGGGGACAGGACTACACCGGGGAGCTGTTTTTT. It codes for CASSPSRGQDYTGELFF.

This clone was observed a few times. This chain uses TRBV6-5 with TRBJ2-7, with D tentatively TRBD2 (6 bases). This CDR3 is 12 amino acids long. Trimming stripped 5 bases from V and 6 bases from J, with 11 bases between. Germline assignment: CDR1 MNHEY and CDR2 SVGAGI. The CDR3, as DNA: TGTGCCAGCAGTCCGCACGGGGGCGAGCAGTACTTC. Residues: CASSPHGGEQYF.

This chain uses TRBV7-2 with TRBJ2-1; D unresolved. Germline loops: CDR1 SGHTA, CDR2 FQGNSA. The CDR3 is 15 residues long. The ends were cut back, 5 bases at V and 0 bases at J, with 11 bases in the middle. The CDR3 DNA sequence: TGTGCCAGCAGCGGCCAACGGAGCTCCTACAATGAGCAGTTCTTC. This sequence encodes CASSGQRSSYNEQFF.